One and the same sample provided the 6 T cell receptor beta chains below, sequenced in a study of blood T cell repertoires in COVID-19. Produced via immunoSEQ multiplex PCR; TCRdb's table is partial and in-frame only. The sample records 100,000 or so clones, 70% to 90% being singletons. The sample consisted of peripheral blood. The source is a woman aged 60-70 years with acute or convalescent COVID-19.

This chain links TRBV19 with TRBJ2-1; 9 bases are a match to TRBD2. The length of the CDR3 is 14 residues. V lost 10 bases to trimming and J lost 6 bases; unmatched junction nucleotides: 10. CDR1 is LNHDA, CDR2 SQIVND, per germline (reference sequence). Here the CDR3 DNA reads TGTGCCACCACGACTAGCGGTGGGGGCAATGAGCAGTTCTTC. This translates into CATTTSGGGNEQFF. Complete variable domain (other parts from reference TRBV19 and TRBJ2-1): DGGITQSPKYLFRKEGQNVTLSCEQNLNHDAMYWYRQDPGQGLRLIYYSQIVNDFQKGDIAEGYSVSREKKESFPLTVTSAQKNPTAFYLCATTTSGGGNEQFFGPGTRLTVL.

This chain links TRBV5-1 with TRBJ1-1; D possibly corresponds to TRBD1 (5 bases). Deletions cut 4 bases from V and 0 bases from J, with 10 bases between. The V gene's germline CDR1 is SGHRS and CDR2 YFSETQ. The CDR3 spans 14 residues. CDR3 DNA: TGCGCCAGCAGCCTGACAGCTTTGAACACTGAAGCTTTCTTT. It yields the protein CASSLTALNTEAFF. The full variable domain, rest sourced from reference TRBV5-1 and TRBJ1-1, is KAGVTQTPRYLIKTRGQQVTLSCSPISGHRSVSWYQQTPGQGLQFLFEYFSETQRNKGNFPGRFSGRQFSNSRSEMNVSTLELGDSALYLCASSLTALNTEAFFGQGTRLTVV.

This chain connects TRBV9 to TRBJ2-7; 8 bases are a match to TRBD1. V lost 3 bases and J lost 5; bases outside the gene matches: 10. The length of the CDR3 is 15 residues. Per germline, CDR1 SGDLS and CDR2 YYNGEE. The CDR3 DNA is TGTGCCAGCAGCGCCAGCGGACAGGGCTGGGACGAGCAGTACTTC. Its protein is CASSASGQGWDEQYF.

CDR3 loop: CASSLSRRVTSLEQYF. The CDR3 coding sequence is TGTGCCAGCAGTTTATCGAGGCGGGTAACCTCCCTCGAGCAGTACTTC. The chain employs TRBV27 and TRBJ2-7; weak D call: TRBD2 (5 bases). CDR1 is MNHEY and CDR2 is SMNVEV in the germline V gene (reference sequence). The CDR3 covers 16 residues. V was shortened by 0 bases and J by 6 bases, with 18 bases between the two germline ends.

This sequence joins TRBV20-1 and TRBJ2-7; either TRBD1 or TRBD2 may fit D (6 bases each). This CDR3 comprises 16 residues. Germline-derived CDR1 and CDR2 are DFQATT and SNEGSKA (reference sequence). Trimming stripped 3 bases from V and 3 bases from J, with 21 bases between. The CDR3 bases are TGCAGTGCTAGTAGCGGCTCGGCCCAGGGGCGCTACGAGCAGTACTTC. Translated: CSASSGSAQGRYEQYF.

This clone was seen a handful of times. This chain joins TRBV18 and TRBJ2-3, with unresolved D. The CDR3 is 14 residues long. In germline, CDR1 is KGHSH, CDR2 LQKENI. Between the trimmed V and J ends, which lost 1 base and 4 bases, there was a span of 9 bases. CDR3 sequence reads: CASSPLAQSDTQYF. CDR3 bases: TGTGCCAGCTCACCACTTGCACAGTCAGATACGCAGTATTTT. The full variable domain, completed using reference TRBV18 and TRBJ2-3, is NAGVMQNPRHLVRRRGQEARLRCSPMKGHSHVYWYRQLPEEGLKFMVYLQKENIIDESGMPKERFSAEFPKEGPSILRIQQVVRGDSAAYFCASSPLAQSDTQYFGPGTRLTVL.